The sample holds a few counts of the clone carrying this T cell receptor (beta chain). This record comes from a study of blood T cell repertoires in COVID-19. As for the study in general: Acute-phase and convalescent COVID-19 samples originated in the United States, Italy and Spain.

In the original analysis: Reference gene primers were amplified, and this amplification served to estimate nucleated cell counts. The data were produced by immunoSEQ multiplex PCR, yet TCRdb's version contains in-frame clones alone and is incomplete. That table is the source of V, J and clone size, and D and trimming were worked out from the DNA. The sample comprises 150,000 to 200,000 clones, around 90% of which are singletons, and approximately 0.5% rests with the top ten. The sequenced material came from peripheral blood. This sequence originates from a middle-aged man with acute or convalescent COVID-19.

CDR3 region: CASSLVVTGIDTQYF. DNA of the CDR3: TGTGCCAGCAGCTTAGTCGTGACAGGGATCGATACGCAGTATTTT. The chain couples TRBV7-8 to TRBJ2-3; 7 nucleotides match TRBD1. The V segment lost 1 base and the J segment 6 bases; nucleotides outside the gene matches: 7. Germline V gene data show CDR1 as SGHVS and CDR2 as FQNEAQ. CDR3 length: 15 amino acids.